The present TCR beta chain was sequenced within a study of OX40 agonist ivuxolimab in advanced cancers. Overall study: The mean age was approximately 60 years, ranging from about 23 to 79, with approximately 85% of participants male.

The assay was immunoSEQ multiplex PCR, and TCRdb's table has in-frame clones only and misses some. The repertoire consists of around 33,000 clones, with approximately 80% occurring once and the leading ten covering roughly 12%. Patients who had autoimmune disease history or got systemic immunosuppression were left out. Per the germline V gene, CDR1 is LNHDA and CDR2 is SQIVND (reference sequence). V was cut by 4 bases and J by 0 bases, with 13 bases left in between. CDR3 length equals 16 residues. The chain employs TRBV19 and TRBJ1-3; no firm D call. This clonotype was obtained from an adult with an advanced solid tumor such as melanoma, head and neck, liver or kidney cancer. Sequences were derived from CD4+ or CD8+ T cells sorted from blood, sampled in a trial of the OX40 agonist ivuxolimab. CDR3 sequence: CASSSRKESSGNTIYF. CDR3 bases: TGTGCCAGTAGTAGTCGGAAGGAAAGCTCTGGAAACACCATATATTTT.